This T cell receptor beta chain originates from a study of T cell clones after liver transplantation. Looking at the study overall: TCRbeta sequencing after a pre-transplant mixed lymphocyte reaction identified graft-donor-reactive clones, later tracked in post-transplant blood. Three of the eight recipients were HCV-positive; the rest had non-autoimmune, non-viral transplant indications.

CDR1 is LGHNA and CDR2 is YNFKEQ in the germline V gene. V gave up 4 bases and J gave up 1 base, with 11 bases separating them. There are 14 residues in the CDR3. This clone is classed as medium-sized. Unstimulated PBMCs were sorted into CD3+CD4+ and CD3+CD8+ populations. Assay used: immunoSEQ multiplex PCR; TCRdb lists only in-frame clones, some missing. Counted here are over 15,000 clones, approximately 80% occurring once; the ten biggest clones make up around 32%. This chain uses TRBV4-2 with TRBJ2-7; D might be TRBD1 or TRBD2, each matching 6 bases. Source: CD8+ T cells from blood, taken roughly 48 months after liver transplant. This clonotype was obtained from a human patient who received a liver transplant. Some T cells may arise from the graft donor. The CDR3, as DNA: TGTGCCAGCAGCCCACGGGGGCGGTCCTACGAGCAGTACTTC. The encoded protein is CASSPRGRSYEQYF.